One sample yielded the 20 T cell receptor beta chains listed below, sequenced in a study of blood T cell repertoires in COVID-19. Sequencing used immunoSEQ multiplex PCR; TCRdb keeps in-frame clones, though not all of them. The sample includes about 59,000 clones, 80% of them seen just once. The material sequenced was peripheral blood. These receptors were obtained from a man in his sixties with acute or convalescent COVID-19.

The rearrangement uses TRBV15 and TRBJ1-2; D possibly corresponds to TRBD1 (6 bases). There are 15 residues in the CDR3. The germline gives CDR1 LNHNV, CDR2 YYDKDF (reference sequence). Trimming stripped 2 bases from V and 2 bases from J, with 12 bases between. CDR3 nucleotide sequence: TGTGCCACCAGCAGACCCCTTACAGGGAACTATGGCTACACCTTC. Translation gives CATSRPLTGNYGYTF.

This chain joins TRBV1 and TRBJ2-1; the table's D call, TRBD2, has no DNA check behind it. TRBV1 is classified as a pseudogene. The CDR3 length is 13 residues. For the CDR3, the DNA is TGCACCAGCAGCCAAAAAAGCGGGGGGAAGCAGTTCTTC. Its protein product is CTSSQKSGGKQFF.

Worth noting for this clone: The sample contains more than one DNA sequence encoding this CDR3. This chain connects TRBV3-1 (or the pseudogene TRBV3-2) to TRBJ2-5; 9 positions agree with TRBD2. The V and J ends lost 1 base and 4 bases, in that order; junction bases with no gene match: 7. The CDR3 contains 16 residues. Germline loops: CDR1 LGHDT, CDR2 YNNKEL (reference sequence). This CDR3 reads CASSQGGAGGPETQYF. For the CDR3, the DNA is TGTGCCAGCAGCCAAGGTGGGGCGGGGGGGCCAGAGACCCAGTACTTC.

The chain links TRBV7-6 to TRBJ1-4, with a possible D match to TRBD1 (6 bases). The ends were cut back, 5 bases at V and 0 bases at J, with 19 bases in the middle. There are 18 residues in the CDR3. CDR1 is SGHVS and CDR2 is FNYEAQ in the germline V gene. Written as DNA, the CDR3 is TGTGCCAGCAGCCCCCAGGGGAGAGGGGCTGCAACTAATGAAAAACTGTTTTTT. Protein sequence: CASSPQGRGAATNEKLFF. Full variable domain (missing parts from reference TRBV7-6 and TRBJ1-4): GAGVSQSPRYKVTKRGQDVALRCDPISGHVSLYWYRQALGQGPEFLTYFNYEAQQDKSGLPNDRFSAERPEGSISTLTIQRTEQRDSAMYRCASSPQGRGAATNEKLFFGSGTQLSVL.

The rearrangement uses TRBV29-1 and TRBJ2-5; tentatively, D is TRBD1 (6 bases). V lost 0 bases and J lost 2, with 7 bases in between. This CDR3 spans 13 amino acids. The germline V gene encodes CDR1 SQVTM and CDR2 ANQGSEA. Here the CDR3 reads CSVEDGQQETQYF. In DNA, the CDR3 is TGCAGCGTTGAAGATGGACAGCAAGAGACCCAGTACTTC.

The chain employs TRBV21-1 and TRBJ1-2; TRBD1 reflects the table's D call only, with no check against the DNA. TRBV21-1 is an annotated pseudogene. CDR3 size: 16 residues. In DNA form, the CDR3 reads TGTGCCAGCAGCACCCCCGGACAGGGGGCTTACTATGGCTACACCTTC. Its translation: CASSTPGQGAYYGYTF.

The CDR3 DNA follows: TGTGCCAGCAGCTTAGTTTGGGGCGCAGATACGCAGTATTTT. It is translated as CASSLVWGADTQYF. The chain combines TRBV7-2 with TRBJ2-3; perhaps TRBD1 as D (5 bases). CDR3 length equals 14 residues. CDR1 and CDR2 (germline): SGHTA, FQGNSA. The V end lost 1 base, the J end lost 4 bases, and 9 bases lay between the germline ends.

This chain connects TRBV27 to TRBJ1-4, with 7 bases lining up with TRBD1. After removal of 6 bases from V and 3 bases from J, the junction contained 16 bases not matched to a gene. The CDR3 covers 18 residues. Germline lookup yields CDR1 MNHEY and CDR2 SMNVEV (reference sequence). The CDR3 nucleotides read TGTGCCAGCAGCCCTCAGGGCAGGGGGACTTGGGCTAATGAAAAACTGTTTTTT. This translates into CASSPQGRGTWANEKLFF.

The chain couples TRBV6-5 to TRBJ2-5; D might be TRBD1 (5 bases). The CDR3 is made up of 15 amino acids. Germline V gene data show CDR1 as MNHEY and CDR2 as SVGAGI. The germline V and J ends were trimmed by 2 bases and 2 bases, with 12 bases remaining between them. The chain's CDR3 is CASSYSGADQETQYF. DNA for the CDR3: TGTGCCAGCAGTTACAGTGGGGCAGATCAAGAGACCCAGTACTTC.

The chain uses TRBV14 and TRBJ2-5; TRBD2 agrees at 10 bases. V lost 0 bases and J lost 3; bases outside the gene matches: 1. Looked up from germline, CDR1 is SGHDN and CDR2 is FVKESK. CDR3 size: 15 residues. The CDR3 loop is CASSQDGTSEETQYF. The CDR3 DNA is TGTGCCAGCAGCCAAGACGGGACTAGCGAAGAGACCCAGTACTTC. The whole variable domain, remainder taken from reference TRBV14 and TRBJ2-5, is EAGVTQFPSHSVIEKGQTVTLRCDPISGHDNLYWYRRVMGKEIKFLLHFVKESKQDESGMPNNRFLAERTGGTYSTLKVQPAELEDSGVYFCASSQDGTSEETQYFGPGTRLLVL.

CDR3 coding DNA: TGTGCCAGCAGTACCGTGAGCGGGCGGGAAAAACTGTTTTTT. Protein product: CASSTVSGREKLFF. This chain connects TRBV2 to TRBJ1-4, with D unclear. Germline loops: CDR1 SNHLY, CDR2 FYNNEI. This CDR3 comprises 14 residues. V was clipped by 5 bases and J by 8 bases, with 15 bases between them. Variable domain in full (rest from reference TRBV2 and TRBJ1-4): EPEVTQTPSHQVTQMGQEVILRCVPISNHLYFYWYRQILGQKVEFLVSFYNNEISEKSEIFDDQFSVERPDGSNFTLKIRSTKLEDSAMYFCASSTVSGREKLFFGSGTQLSVL.

This sequence joins TRBV30 and TRBJ2-1; 16 positions agree with TRBD2. CDR1 and CDR2 from the germline V gene are GTSNPN and SVGIG (reference sequence). This CDR3 region has 15 residues. V lost 7 bases and J lost 7; bases outside the gene matches: 7. The chain's CDR3 is CAFSPGLAGGNEQFF. DNA of the CDR3: TGTGCCTTCAGTCCGGGACTAGCGGGGGGGAATGAGCAGTTCTTC.

V usage is TRBV7-8 and J usage is TRBJ2-5; 9 bases fit TRBD2. Germline values: CDR1 SGHVS, CDR2 FQNEAQ. This CDR3 contains 14 residues. The ends lost 5 bases at V and 1 base at J; junction bases unmatched: 2. CDR3 in amino acids: CASSISGGQETQYF. The CDR3 DNA sequence: TGTGCCAGCAGCATTAGCGGGGGCCAAGAGACCCAGTACTTC.

This chain uses TRBV3-1 (or the pseudogene TRBV3-2) with TRBJ1-2, with D possibly being TRBD1 (6 bases). CDR3 length equals 16 residues. Germline lookup yields CDR1 LGHDT and CDR2 YNNKEL (reference sequence). V was clipped by 1 base and J by 8 bases, with 20 bases between them. The CDR3 DNA sequence: TGTGCCAGCAGCCAAGCCCGACAGGTGGGCAATTCCGGCTACACCTTC. It translates to CASSQARQVGNSGYTF.

This clone was seen at least ten times. This chain joins TRBV28 and TRBJ1-5, with D maybe TRBD1 (6 bases). This CDR3 has 16 residues. Trimming took off 4 bases at V and 0 bases at J, with 13 bases between the two ends. CDR1 is MDHEN and CDR2 is SYDVKM in the germline V gene. The CDR3 region has the DNA TGTGCCAGCAGTTCGTCCGCAGGGGATAGCAATCAGCCCCAGCATTTT. Protein: CASSSSAGDSNQPQHF. Together with reference TRBV28 and TRBJ1-5, the CDR3 gives the full variable domain: DVKVTQSSRYLVKRTGEKVFLECVQDMDHENMFWYRQDPGLGLRLIYFSYDVKMKEKGDIPEGYSVSREKKERFSLILESASTNQTSMYLCASSSSAGDSNQPQHFGDGTRLSIL.

This chain links TRBV24-1 with TRBJ2-1, with 8 bases fitting TRBD1. This CDR3 spans 15 amino acids. Germline V CDR1 and CDR2: KGHDR, SFDVKD. The V and J ends lost 3 bases and 2 bases, in that order; junction bases with no gene match: 2. CDR3 loop: CATSDPQGAYNEQFF. The CDR3 DNA follows: TGTGCCACCAGTGATCCACAGGGGGCCTACAATGAGCAGTTCTTC.

Only one count was recorded for this clone. The chain uses TRBV19 and TRBJ2-2; the D is unclear. The V end was cut by 1 base, the J end by 6 bases, with 6 bases between. The germline V gene encodes CDR1 LNHDA and CDR2 SQIVND (reference sequence). The CDR3 spans 13 residues. The DNA of the CDR3 is TGTGCCAGTAGTATAGGAGGTTCCGGGGAGCTGTTTTTT. Its protein product is CASSIGGSGELFF.

The chain couples TRBV30 to TRBJ1-6; D ambiguous. CDR3 size: 11 residues. The germline V gene encodes CDR1 GTSNPN and CDR2 SVGIG (reference sequence). Trimming left V 2 bases short and J 6 bases short, with 2 bases between. The chain's CDR3 is CAWSRNSPLHF. The CDR3 DNA follows: TGTGCCTGGAGTCGTAATTCACCCCTCCACTTT.

This chain uses TRBV9 with TRBJ2-2, with D possibly TRBD2 on 6 matching bases. The germline V and J ends were trimmed by 0 bases and 7 bases, with 13 bases remaining between them. The CDR3 is made up of 15 amino acids. Looked up from germline, CDR1 is SGDLS and CDR2 is YYNGEE. CDR3 residues: CASSVATGGVGELFF. The CDR3 nucleotides are TGTGCCAGCAGCGTAGCAACAGGAGGGGTCGGGGAGCTGTTTTTT.

The chain combines TRBV5-6 with TRBJ2-7; D perhaps matches TRBD1 (5 bases). V was trimmed by 3 bases and J by 6 bases, leaving 13 bases between them. The CDR3 length is 13 residues. Germline assignment: CDR1 SGHDT and CDR2 YYEEEE. The CDR3 DNA reads TGTGCCAGCAGCTCAGGGTTTCTGGCCGAGCAGTACTTC. This encodes CASSSGFLAEQYF.